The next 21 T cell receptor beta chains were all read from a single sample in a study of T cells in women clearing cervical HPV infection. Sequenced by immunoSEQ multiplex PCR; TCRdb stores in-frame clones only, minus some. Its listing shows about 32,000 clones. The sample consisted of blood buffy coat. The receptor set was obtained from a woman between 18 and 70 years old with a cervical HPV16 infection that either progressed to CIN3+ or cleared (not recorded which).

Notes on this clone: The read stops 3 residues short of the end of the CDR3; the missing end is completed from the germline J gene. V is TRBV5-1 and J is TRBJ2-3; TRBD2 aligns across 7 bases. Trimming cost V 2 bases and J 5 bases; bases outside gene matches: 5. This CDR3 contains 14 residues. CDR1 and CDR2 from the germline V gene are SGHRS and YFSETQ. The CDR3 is CASSFMGRGDTQYF. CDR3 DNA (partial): TGCGCCAGCAGCTTTATGGGGAGGGGAGATACG. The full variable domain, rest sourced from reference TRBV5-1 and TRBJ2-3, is KAGVTQTPRYLIKTRGQQVTLSCSPISGHRSVSWYQQTPGQGLQFLFEYFSETQRNKGNFPGRFSGRQFSNSRSEMNVSTLELGDSALYLCASSFMGRGDTQYFGPGTRLTVL.

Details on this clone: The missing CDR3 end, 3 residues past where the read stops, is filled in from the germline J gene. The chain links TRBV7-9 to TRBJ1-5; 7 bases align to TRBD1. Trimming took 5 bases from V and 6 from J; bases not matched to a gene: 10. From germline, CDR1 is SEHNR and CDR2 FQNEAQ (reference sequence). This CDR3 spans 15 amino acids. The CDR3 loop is CASSVDREYGQPQHF. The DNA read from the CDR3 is TGTGCCAGCAGCGTAGACAGGGAATACGGTCAGCCC. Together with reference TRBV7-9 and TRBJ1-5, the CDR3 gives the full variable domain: DTGVSQNPRHKITKRGQNVTFRCDPISEHNRLYWYRQTLGQGPEFLTYFQNEAQLEKSRLLSDRFSAERPKGSFSTLEIQRTEQGDSAMYLCASSVDREYGQPQHFGDGTRLSIL.

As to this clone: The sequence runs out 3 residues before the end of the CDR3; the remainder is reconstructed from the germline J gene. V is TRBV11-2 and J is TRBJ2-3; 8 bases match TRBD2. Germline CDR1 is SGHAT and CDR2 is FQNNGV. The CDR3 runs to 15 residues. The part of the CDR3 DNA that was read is TGTGCCAGCAGCTTAGATGGGTCGGAGCGGGAGACG. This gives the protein CASSLDGSERET. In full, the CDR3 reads CASSLDGSERETQYF.

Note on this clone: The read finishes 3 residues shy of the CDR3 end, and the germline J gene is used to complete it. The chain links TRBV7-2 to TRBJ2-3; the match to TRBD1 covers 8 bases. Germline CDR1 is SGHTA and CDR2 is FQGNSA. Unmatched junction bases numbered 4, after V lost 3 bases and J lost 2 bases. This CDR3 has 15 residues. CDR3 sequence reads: CASSLSRGHTDTQYF. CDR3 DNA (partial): TGTGCCAGCAGCTTGAGCAGGGGGCACACAGATACG. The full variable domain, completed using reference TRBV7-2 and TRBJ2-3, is GAGVSQSPSNKVTEKGKDVELRCDPISGHTALYWYRQSLGQGLEFLIYFQGNSAPDKSGLPSDRFSAERTGGSVSTLTIQRTQQEDSAVYLCASSLSRGHTDTQYFGPGTRLTVL.

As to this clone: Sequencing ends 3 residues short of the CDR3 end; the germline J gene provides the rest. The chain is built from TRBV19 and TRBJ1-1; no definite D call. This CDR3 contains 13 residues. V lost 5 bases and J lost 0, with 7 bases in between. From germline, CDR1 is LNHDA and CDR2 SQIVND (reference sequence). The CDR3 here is CASSLGVNTEAFF. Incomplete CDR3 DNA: TGTGCCAGTAGTTTGGGCGTGAACACTGAA.

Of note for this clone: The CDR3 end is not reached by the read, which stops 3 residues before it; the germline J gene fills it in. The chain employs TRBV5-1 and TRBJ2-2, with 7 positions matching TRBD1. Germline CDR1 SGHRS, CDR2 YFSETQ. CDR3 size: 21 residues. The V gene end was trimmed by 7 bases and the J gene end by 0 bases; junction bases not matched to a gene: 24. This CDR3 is CASPHGTDVGRKSSNTGELFF. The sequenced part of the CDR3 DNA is TGCGCCAGCCCACATGGGACAGACGTTGGACGGAAAAGCTCGAACACCGGGGAG.

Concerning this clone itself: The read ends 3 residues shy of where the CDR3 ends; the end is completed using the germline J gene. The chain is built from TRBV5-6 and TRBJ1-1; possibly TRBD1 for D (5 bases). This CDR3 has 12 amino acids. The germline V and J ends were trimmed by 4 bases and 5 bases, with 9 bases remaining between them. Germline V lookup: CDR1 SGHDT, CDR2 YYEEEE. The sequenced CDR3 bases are TGTGCCAGCAGCGGGGGGGGGACTGAA. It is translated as CASSGGGTE. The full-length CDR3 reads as CASSGGGTEAFF. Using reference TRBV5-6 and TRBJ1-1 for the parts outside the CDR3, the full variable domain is DAGVTQSPTHLIKTRGQQVTLRCSPKSGHDTVSWYQQALGQGPQFIFQYYEEEERQRGNFPDRFSGHQFPNYSSELNVNALLLGDSALYLCASSGGGTEAFFGQGTRLTVV.

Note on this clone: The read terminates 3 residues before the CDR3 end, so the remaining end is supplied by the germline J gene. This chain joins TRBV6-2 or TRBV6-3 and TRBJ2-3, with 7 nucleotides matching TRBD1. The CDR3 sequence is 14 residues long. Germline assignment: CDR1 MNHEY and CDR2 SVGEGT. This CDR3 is CASRGQQYQETQYF. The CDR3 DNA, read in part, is TGTGCCAGCAGGGGACAGCAGTACCAAGAGACG.

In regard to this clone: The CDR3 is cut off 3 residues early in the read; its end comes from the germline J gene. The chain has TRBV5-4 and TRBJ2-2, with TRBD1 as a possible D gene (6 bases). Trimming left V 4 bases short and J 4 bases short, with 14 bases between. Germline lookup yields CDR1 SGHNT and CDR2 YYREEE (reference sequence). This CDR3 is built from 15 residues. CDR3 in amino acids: CASSLMGAGTGELFF. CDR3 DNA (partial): TGTGCCAGCAGCCTGATGGGGGCTGGCACCGGGGAG.

The CDR3 region is CSASYRTYEQYF. The CDR3 DNA, read in part, is TGCAGTGCTAGTTACAGGACCTACGAG. The V call is TRBV20-1, the J call TRBJ2-7; tentatively, D is TRBD1 (5 bases). The CDR3 end falls 3 residues outside the read, so it is completed with the germline J gene. V dropped 3 bases and J dropped 2 bases, with 8 bases sitting between them. Germline V gene sequence: CDR1 DFQATT, CDR2 SNEGSKA (reference sequence). This CDR3 contains 12 residues.

Partial CDR3 DNA: TGTGCCAGCAGTTCCCCCGGGTTTACG. The encoded protein is CASSSPGFT. The whole CDR3 is CASSSPGFTQYF. The rearrangement uses TRBV28 and TRBJ2-3, with D unclear. The read falls 3 residues short of the CDR3 end, and the missing part is taken from the germline J gene. Trimming shortened V by 4 bases and J by 8 bases, and 10 bases separated the two germline ends. CDR1 and CDR2 from the germline V gene are MDHEN and SYDVKM. This CDR3 is 12 amino acids long.

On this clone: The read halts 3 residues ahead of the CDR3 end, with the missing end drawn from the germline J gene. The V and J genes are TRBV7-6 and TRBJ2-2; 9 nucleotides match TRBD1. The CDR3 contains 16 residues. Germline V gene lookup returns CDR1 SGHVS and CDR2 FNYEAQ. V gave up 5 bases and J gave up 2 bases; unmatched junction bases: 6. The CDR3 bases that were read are TGTGCCAGCAGCCAACAGGGACAGGGAAACACCGGGGAG. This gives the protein CASSQQGQGNTGE. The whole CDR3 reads CASSQQGQGNTGELFF.

Incomplete CDR3 DNA: TGTGCCATCCGGGGGGGCGGAACCGGGGAG. Translating gives CAIRGGGTGE. The CDR3 reads in full as CAIRGGGTGELFF. The V call is TRBV19, the J call TRBJ2-2, with 8 bases identical to TRBD2. Read coverage stops 3 residues before the CDR3 terminus; the germline J gene supplies the remainder. The germline CDR1 and CDR2 sequences are LNHDA and SQIVND (reference sequence). Losses at the gene ends were 10 bases for V and 5 bases for J; bases not matched to a gene: 6. The CDR3 consists of 13 residues.

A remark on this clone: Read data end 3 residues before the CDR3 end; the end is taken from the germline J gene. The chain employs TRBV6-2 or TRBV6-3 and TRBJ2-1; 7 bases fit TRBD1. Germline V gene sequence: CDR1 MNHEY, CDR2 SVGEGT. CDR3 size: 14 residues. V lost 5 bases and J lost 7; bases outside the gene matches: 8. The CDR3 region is CASSHRGMWNEQFF. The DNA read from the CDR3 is TGTGCCAGCAGTCACAGGGGTATGTGGAATGAG.

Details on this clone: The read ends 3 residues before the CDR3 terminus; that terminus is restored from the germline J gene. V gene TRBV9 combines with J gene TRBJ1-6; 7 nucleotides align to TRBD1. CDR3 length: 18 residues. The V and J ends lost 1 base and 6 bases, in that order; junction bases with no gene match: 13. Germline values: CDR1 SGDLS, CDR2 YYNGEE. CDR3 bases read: TGTGCCAGCAGCGTAACCCCGGGCAGGGGGTCTTCTAATTCACCC. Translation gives CASSVTPGRGSSNSP. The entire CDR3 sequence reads CASSVTPGRGSSNSPLHF.

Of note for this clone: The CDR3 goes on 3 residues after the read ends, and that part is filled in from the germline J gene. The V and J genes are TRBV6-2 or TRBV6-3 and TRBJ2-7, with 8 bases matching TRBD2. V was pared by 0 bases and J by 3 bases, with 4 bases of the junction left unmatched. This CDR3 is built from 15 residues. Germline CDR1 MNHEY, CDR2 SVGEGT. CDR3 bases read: TGTGCCAGCAGTTACTCGGGCGGGGGGCACTACGAG. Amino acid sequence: CASSYSGGGHYE. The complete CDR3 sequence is CASSYSGGGHYEQYF.

The CDR3 is CASSLRNTDTQYF. Partial CDR3 DNA: TGTGCCAGTAGCCTACGAAACACAGATACG. The chain joins TRBV19 to TRBJ2-3; D gene ambiguous. Sequencing ends 3 residues short of the CDR3 end; the germline J gene provides the rest. The CDR3 consists of 13 residues. Per germline, CDR1 LNHDA and CDR2 SQIVND (reference sequence). Trimming took off 6 bases at V and 2 bases at J, with 9 bases between the two ends. Supplemented by reference TRBV19 and TRBJ2-3, the full variable domain reads DGGITQSPKYLFRKEGQNVTLSCEQNLNHDAMYWYRQDPGQGLRLIYYSQIVNDFQKGDIAEGYSVSREKKESFPLTVTSAQKNPTAFYLCASSLRNTDTQYFGPGTRLTVL.

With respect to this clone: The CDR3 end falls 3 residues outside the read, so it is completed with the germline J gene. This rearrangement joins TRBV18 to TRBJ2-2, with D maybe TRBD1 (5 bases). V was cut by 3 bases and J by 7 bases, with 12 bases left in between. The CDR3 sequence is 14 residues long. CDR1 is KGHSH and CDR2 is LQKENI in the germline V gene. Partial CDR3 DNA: TGTGCCAGCTCACCGTCTGGGGCAAGCGGGGAG. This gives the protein CASSPSGASGE. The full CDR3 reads CASSPSGASGELFF.

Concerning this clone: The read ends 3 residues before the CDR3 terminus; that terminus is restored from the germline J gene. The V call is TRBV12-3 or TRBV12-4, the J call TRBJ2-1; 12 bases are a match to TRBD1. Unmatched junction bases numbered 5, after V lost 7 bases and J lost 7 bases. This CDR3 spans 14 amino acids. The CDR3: CASTPGQGANEQFF. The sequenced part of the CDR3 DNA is TGTGCCAGCACCCCGGGACAGGGGGCGAATGAG.

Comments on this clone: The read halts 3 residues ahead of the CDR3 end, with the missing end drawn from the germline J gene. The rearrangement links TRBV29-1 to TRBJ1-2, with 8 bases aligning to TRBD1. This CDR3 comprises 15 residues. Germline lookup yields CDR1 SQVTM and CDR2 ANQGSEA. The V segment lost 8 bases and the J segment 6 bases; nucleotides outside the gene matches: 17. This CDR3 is CSWGETGQGRNGYTF. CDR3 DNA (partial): TGCAGCTGGGGGGAAACCGGACAGGGCCGAAATGGC.

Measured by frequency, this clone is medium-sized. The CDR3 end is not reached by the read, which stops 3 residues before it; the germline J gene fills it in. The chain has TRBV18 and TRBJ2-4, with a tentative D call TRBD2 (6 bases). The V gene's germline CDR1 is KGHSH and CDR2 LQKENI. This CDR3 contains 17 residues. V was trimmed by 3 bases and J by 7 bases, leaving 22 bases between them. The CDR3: CASSPGLNQGGVNIQYF. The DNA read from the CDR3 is TGTGCCAGCTCACCGGGCCTTAACCAGGGCGGGGTGAACATT.